These 10 T cell receptor beta chains came from one sample sequenced in a study of OX40 agonist ivuxolimab in advanced cancers. Assay used: immunoSEQ multiplex PCR; TCRdb lists only in-frame clones, some missing. The sample lists about 28,000 clones, about 85% occurring once. The sample was CD4+ or CD8+ T cells sorted from blood, taken in a trial of the OX40 agonist ivuxolimab. These receptors were collected from an adult with an advanced solid tumor such as melanoma, head and neck, liver or kidney cancer.

The chain joins TRBV9 to TRBJ1-1; TRBD1 might be the D (5 bases). This CDR3 comprises 14 residues. Germline CDR1 SGDLS, CDR2 YYNGEE. V was trimmed by 0 bases and J by 1 base, leaving 7 bases between them. CDR3 region: CASSVEGRNTEAFF. The CDR3 DNA sequence: TGTGCCAGCAGCGTAGAGGGGCGGAACACTGAAGCTTTCTTT.

The V call is TRBV9, the J call TRBJ2-3; tentative D call: TRBD2 (6 bases). V dropped 1 base and J dropped 2 bases, with 11 bases sitting between them. The CDR3 loop spans 15 amino acids. CDR1 SGDLS and CDR2 YYNGEE come from the germline V gene. In DNA, the CDR3 is TGTGCCAGCAGCGTAAGTGGGGGGTTCACAGATACGCAGTATTTT. This sequence encodes CASSVSGGFTDTQYF.

The chain couples TRBV21-1 to TRBJ1-5; the D segment call TRBD1 is taken from the table without a DNA check. TRBV21-1 is a known pseudogene. This CDR3 spans 11 amino acids. The CDR3 sequence is CASRGAQPQHF. CDR3 in DNA: TGTGCCAGCAGGGGGGCTCAGCCCCAGCATTTT.

The chain combines TRBV4-3 with TRBJ2-6; D ambiguous. Trimming took 1 base from V and 0 from J, leaving 7 bases between them. The germline gives CDR1 LGHNA, CDR2 YSLEER. This CDR3 region has 16 residues. The CDR3 region has the DNA TGCGCCAGCAGCCAAGGGTGGATCTCTGGGGCCAACGTCCTGACTTTC. Translation gives CASSQGWISGANVLTF.

The rearrangement links TRBV28 to TRBJ2-3, with 12 bases identical to TRBD2. The CDR3 has 17 residues. The trim removed 5 bases at V and 6 bases at J, leaving 12 bases unmatched. CDR1 MDHEN and CDR2 SYDVKM come from the germline V gene. CDR3 amino acids: CASSPRGLAGPHDTQYF. The CDR3 nucleotides are TGTGCCAGCAGTCCCAGGGGACTAGCGGGTCCCCACGATACGCAGTATTTT.

This chain links TRBV11-2 with TRBJ2-2, with D unresolved. Trimming shortened V by 0 bases and J by 0 bases, and 5 bases separated the two germline ends. The CDR3 length is 15 residues. Germline-derived CDR1 and CDR2 are SGHAT and FQNNGV. CDR3 sequence: CASSLDFSNTGELFF. The CDR3 DNA follows: TGTGCCAGCAGCTTAGACTTTTCGAACACCGGGGAGCTGTTTTTT.

This chain joins TRBV7-9 and TRBJ2-5, with 7 bases that match TRBD1. The J call is uncertain, as TRBJ2-7 better fits the DNA end. This CDR3 comprises 17 residues. Germline CDR1 SEHNR, CDR2 FQNEAQ (reference sequence). The CDR3 sequence: CASSLAERQGHLYEQYF. The CDR3 nucleotides are TGTGCCAGCAGCTTAGCGGAAAGACAGGGACATCTATACGAGCAGTACTTC.

Concerning this clone itself: The sample carries other DNA sequences with the same CDR3. The chain couples TRBV15 to TRBJ1-3; no clear D gene. The CDR3 is 15 amino acids. The V gene lost 0 bases and the J gene lost 1 base, with 7 bases spanning the gap. Germline V CDR1 and CDR2: LNHNV, YYDKDF (reference sequence). The CDR3, as DNA: TGTGCCACCAGCAGAGATCGAGGGTCTGGAAACACCATATATTTT. Protein sequence: CATSRDRGSGNTIYF.

This rearrangement joins TRBV4-1 to TRBJ1-5; D unresolved. This CDR3 has 14 amino acids. Germline assignment: CDR1 MGHRA and CDR2 YSYEKL. The germline V and J ends were trimmed by 8 bases and 2 bases, with 13 bases remaining between them. The CDR3 bases are TGCGCCAGCCAACCTCACGCGGGCAATCAGCCCCAGCATTTT. This encodes CASQPHAGNQPQHF.

The chain links TRBV6-6 to TRBJ1-4; a possible D gene is TRBD1 (6 bases). The V gene lost 6 bases and the J gene lost 8 bases, with 16 bases spanning the gap. The CDR3 has 14 residues. In germline, CDR1 is MNHNY, CDR2 SVGAGI (reference sequence). In DNA form, the CDR3 reads TGTGCCAGCAGGCCTCTGGGGGGCCGAGAAAAACTGTTTTTT. It translates to CASRPLGGREKLFF.